This T cell receptor (beta chain) appears in the sequencing data of a study of tumor and adjacent non-tumor tissue in lung cancer (dated by TCRdb to 2016 to 2018). Concerning the study at large: By cancer type, the cohort comprised some twelve adenocarcinoma patients, a couple of squamous cell carcinoma patients and 1 small cell lung cancer patient. Ages among the 15 or so patients ranged from about 31 to 80 years, there were approximately 10 men and 5 women, and disease was at TNM stage I to III. In total, sequencing yielded some 130 million productive TCRbeta reads, which works out to an average of about 4.17 million reads per sample. The study compared bulk TCRbeta repertoires from lung tumor tissue and matched distant non-tumor lung tissue of some 15 lung cancer patients. More than 25 paired specimens, one tumor and one normal lung sample per patient, were profiled by TCRbeta CDR3 sequencing.

CDR1 and CDR2, per the germline V gene (reference sequence), are WNHNN and SYGVQD. Relative to germline, V is 4 bases shorter and J is 2 bases shorter, with 10 bases between their ends. The CDR3 numbers 14 amino acids, ends counted. The read is trimmed to its CDR3 DNA, 42 bases read in frame from base 1. About this clonotype itself: Its binding antigen is unknown. A read error may be the cause here, since a much bigger clone is one base away. This CDR3 fails to terminate in the conserved phenylalanine or tryptophan, so it likely reflects a read error.

RNA was isolated from bulk, unsorted tissue, and RNA quality was assessed with a NanoDrop ND-1000 and an Agilent 2100. The donors were newly diagnosed lung cancer patients admitted for thoracic surgery in China from August to November 2014 who had not received prior chemotherapy. Patients with previous radiotherapy or chemotherapy, or with another concurrent cancer, were excluded from the study. Surgical tissue pieces of 1-2 cm3 were preserved in RNAlater solution and were kept at -80 degrees C until use. The paper's findings and limits, for the study overall: Significantly higher TCR diversity (inverse Simpson) was observed in tumor tissue than in normal lung tissue (approximately 400 vs 170, P = 0.0075, Mann-Whitney U test). The cohort had only around 15 patients, and the authors noted that larger samples and more detailed clinical data are needed. In normal lung, the top 100 clones accounted for a significantly larger cumulative share of the repertoire than in tumor tissue. TCR diversity was significantly higher in younger patients, and greater tumor TCR diversity was associated with shorter overall survival and shorter disease-free survival. The sequencing platform is not named in the methods, and unique molecular identifiers are not mentioned. Because peripheral blood was not sequenced, blood TCRbeta repertoires in the lung cancer patients of the study were not examined.

Library preparation employed multiplex PCR. These reads were obtained on an Illumina HiSeq 2500. TCRbeta libraries were constructed through three rounds of nested PCR with primers (Table S4) according to protocols modified from ARM-PCR. Before sequencing, PCR products of 200-500 bp were cut from the gel and purified using the QIAquick gel extraction kit. The original pipeline was this. Trimmomatic was used to clean the reads, FLASH merged the cleaned reads into complete CDR3 sequences, and MiTCR assigned the sequences to V(D)J germline segments. Clonal diversity was computed as the inverse Simpson's index with VDJtools. In-frame sequences without a premature stop codon were defined as productive reads. TCRdb reran the public reads through fastp at Q25 and MiXCR, keeping productive beta chains. Rows matching on CDR3 protein sequence are summarized as one entry with the most common DNA and genes. The V and J calls reflect TCRdb's pipeline rather than the authors' work. The table for this sample lists 65,000 to 80,000 distinct CDR3 sequences; 73% of them were counted only once. The ten most abundant clones make up 28% of the sample.

Specimen: lung tumor tissue. This clonotype originated in a man between 60 and 75 years old with non-small cell lung cancer. The rearranged chain carries TRBV10-1 and TRBJ2-3; the D call is tentative, TRBD1 or TRBD2, as each matches 5 bases. The nucleotide sequence is TGCGCCAGCAGTGCCGGGGACCTCACAGATACGCAGTATATT. This codes for CASSAGDLTDTQYI.